This is a list of T cell receptor beta chains from one sample in a study of T-cell reconstitution after alpha-beta-depleted transplantation in children. TCRdb independently ran MiXCR on the PCR reads; one entry per CDR3 protein. This table holds about 460,000 distinct CDR3 sequences, roughly a tenth found once. The sequencing used PBMCs, collected before TCRalphabeta/CD19-depleted stem cell transplant. These receptors all stem from a child aged 2-15 years with inherited bone marrow failure, due to receive a stem cell transplant. Both conserved end residues are part of each CDR3. Each record gives: clone size, V gene, D gene, J gene, CDR3 DNA, CDR3 protein. The D gene is left open where the match is weak. For some rows the clone size is stated as once, few or many, or as a class when expanded; others skip it.

>many|TRBV15|NA|TRBJ2-3
TGTGCCACCAGCAGAGATCGTCTTTTGGCGACGCAGTATTTT
CATSRDRLLATQYF
>many|TRBV6-6|NA|TRBJ1-4
TGTGCCAGCAGTTATCTCTCAGATGAAAAACTGTTTTTT
CASSYLSDEKLFF
>NA|TRBV20-1|NA|TRBJ2-1
TGCAGTGCTCCCAAAGGGCGGGGAAGCTCCTACAATGAGCAGTTCTTC
CSAPKGRGSSYNEQFF
>many|TRBV15|NA|TRBJ2-5
TGTGCCACCAGCAGAGATTGGTTGGCAGCGGACCCAGAGACCCAGTACTTC
CATSRDWLAADPETQYF
>many|TRBV29-1|TRBD1|TRBJ2-5
TGCAGCGTTGAAGGCTACAGGGGGCGAGGGGAGACCCAGTACTTC
CSVEGYRGRGETQYF
>many|TRBV6-6|TRBD2|TRBJ2-3
TGTGCCAGCAGCGGGACTAGCGCTTCGCAGTATTTT
CASSGTSASQYF
>many|TRBV7-9|TRBD1|TRBJ2-7
TGTGCCAGCAGCTCGACCGGGACAGGGAACTACGAGCAGTACTTC
CASSSTGTGNYEQYF
>many|TRBV12-3/TRBV12-4|NA|TRBJ1-2
TGTGCCAGCAGTGGGGGATACTATGGCTACACCTTC
CASSGGYYGYTF
>many|TRBV12-3/TRBV12-4|NA|TRBJ2-1
TGTGCCAGCGGGAATTACTACAATGAGCAGTTCTTC
CASGNYYNEQFF
>many|TRBV11-2|TRBD2|TRBJ2-1
TGTGCCAGCAGCTTAAGCGGGGTCACCGAGCAGTTCTTC
CASSLSGVTEQFF
>many|TRBV6-2/TRBV6-3|NA|TRBJ2-2
TGTGCCAGCAGTAACCTCCCGGGGAGGCAAAACACCGGGGAGCTGTTTTTT
CASSNLPGRQNTGELFF
>many|TRBV4-3|TRBD2|TRBJ2-3
TGCGCCAGCAGCCTCGGGACTAGCGGGACTCTGGATACGCAGTATTTT
CASSLGTSGTLDTQYF
>few|TRBV20-1|NA|TRBJ2-7
TGCAGTGCTAGAGATTTAGCTTACAACGAGCAGTACTTC
CSARDLAYNEQYF
>many|TRBV10-3|TRBD2|TRBJ2-7
TGTGCCACCAAGACTAGCGGTTACGAGCAGTACTTC
CATKTSGYEQYF
>many|TRBV12-3/TRBV12-4|TRBD2|TRBJ2-7
TGTGCCAGCACGGCGGCGGGAGTGCTCGAGCAGTACTTC
CASTAAGVLEQYF
>many|TRBV7-2|NA|TRBJ2-3
TGTGCCAGCAGCTTAGTACGTCTAAGTGAGGAAGATACGCAGTATTTT
CASSLVRLSEEDTQYF
>NA|TRBV20-1|TRBD2|TRBJ2-1
TGCAGTGCTAATTTTGGGACTAGCGGGAGGGTTTCTTACAATGAGCAGTTCTTC
CSANFGTSGRVSYNEQFF
>many|TRBV24-1|NA|TRBJ2-2
TGTGCCACCAGTGATTTGCCAGGCACCGGGGAGCTGTTTTTT
CATSDLPGTGELFF
>NA|TRBV30|NA|TRBJ2-2
TGTGCCTGGAGGGGAACCGACAGAACCGGGGAGCTGTTTTTT
CAWRGTDRTGELFF
>many|TRBV27|NA|TRBJ2-7
TGTGCCAGCAAAATCGGCAGGGGCGGTGGCGAGCAGTACTTC
CASKIGRGGGEQYF
>many|TRBV12-3/TRBV12-4|TRBD2|TRBJ2-1
TGTGCCAGCAGTTTGGCTAGCGGGACTGCTTGGAATGAGCAGTTCTTC
CASSLASGTAWNEQFF
>NA|TRBV12-3/TRBV12-4|TRBD2|TRBJ2-5
TGTGCCAGCAGCCAACTGCAGCGGGATCGAGAGACCCAGTACTTC
CASSQLQRDRETQYF
>few|TRBV27|NA|TRBJ2-7
TGTGCCAGCACCAAGGGGGTCATGGGTTCCGAGCAGTACTTC
CASTKGVMGSEQYF
>NA|TRBV28|NA|TRBJ1-5
TGTGCCAGCAGTTTGGCAGGAGCCTCCTATAGCAATCAGCCCCAGCATTTT
CASSLAGASYSNQPQHF
>NA|TRBV5-8|NA|TRBJ1-5
TGTGCCAGCAGCTTACAAGGGGGTCAGCCCCAGCATTTT
CASSLQGGQPQHF
>many|TRBV12-3/TRBV12-4|NA|TRBJ2-7
TGTGCCAGCAGTCCGTCGGACGGTACCTCCTACGAGCAGTACTTC
CASSPSDGTSYEQYF
>NA|TRBV20-1|NA|TRBJ2-5
TGCAGTGCTAGAGATGGTGGGGGGTGGCAAGAGACCCAGTACTTC
CSARDGGGWQETQYF
>many|TRBV5-1|NA|TRBJ1-6
TGCGCCAGCACTGTCCCGTGGGATTCACCCCTCCACTTT
CASTVPWDSPLHF
>NA|TRBV20-1|NA|TRBJ2-5
TGCAGTGCTAGAGATCCAGGGAAGACCCAGTACTTC
CSARDPGKTQYF
>few|TRBV5-6|TRBD2|TRBJ2-7
TGTGCCAGCAGCCGCTTGGGACTAGCGGGAGTAAACCACGAGCAGTACTTC
CASSRLGLAGVNHEQYF
>many|TRBV15|NA|TRBJ1-4
TGTGCCACCAGCAGTCCCTTCCGGACTGAAAAACTGTTTTTT
CATSSPFRTEKLFF
>many|TRBV18|TRBD1|TRBJ2-3
TGTGCCAGCTCACCAGGACAGGTTGCTAGCACAGATACGCAGTATTTT
CASSPGQVASTDTQYF
>many|TRBV24-1|NA|TRBJ2-1
TGTGCCACCAGTGAGGGGATCAATGAGCAGTTCTTC
CATSEGINEQFF
>many|TRBV28|TRBD2|TRBJ2-7
TGTGCCAGCAGTTTAGCGGGAGGAGGGGGCGAGCAGTACTTC
CASSLAGGGGEQYF
>NA|TRBV12-3/TRBV12-4|TRBD1|TRBJ1-2
TGTGCCAGCAGCCCGGGAAGGACAGGTCTTAGGTCGACGGATTATGGCTACACCTTC
CASSPGRTGLRSTDYGYTF
>few|TRBV11-2|TRBD2|TRBJ2-2
TGTGCCAGCAGCTTAGATCGGGCTAGCGGGAGATCCCCCGGGGAGCTGTTTTTT
CASSLDRASGRSPGELFF
>NA|TRBV5-1|TRBD2|TRBJ2-1
TGCGCCAGCAGCTTGGGAGCGGGAGGGTCAGATGAGCAGTTCTTC
CASSLGAGGSDEQFF
>many|TRBV5-1|NA|TRBJ2-1
TGCGCCAGCAGCTTGAAGGAGGGGCTCTACAATGAGCAGTTCTTC
CASSLKEGLYNEQFF
>few|TRBV4-3|TRBD2|TRBJ2-1
TGCGCCAGCAGCCAAGATTCAGCTAGCGGGAGGGACGGCTCCTACAATGAGCAGTTCTTC
CASSQDSASGRDGSYNEQFF
>many|TRBV7-2|TRBD2|TRBJ2-1
TGTGCCAGCAGCTTAGCACTAGCGGGATTGTCCAATGAGCAGTTCTTC
CASSLALAGLSNEQFF
>NA|TRBV30|NA|TRBJ2-2
TGTGCCTGGGGGCGCGAGCCCGGGGAGCTGTTTTTT
CAWGREPGELFF
>many|TRBV4-2|TRBD1|TRBJ1-3
TGTGCCAGCAGCCAAGATCTGCGGACAGGGTCGGGAAACACCATATATTTT
CASSQDLRTGSGNTIYF
>many|TRBV5-1|NA|TRBJ1-1
TGCGCCAGCAGCTTCGGACACCCCACTGAAGCTTTCTTT
CASSFGHPTEAFF
>many|TRBV5-1|NA|TRBJ2-1
TGCGCCAGCAGCCCCGGATATATGATTACCGATGAGCAGTTCTTC
CASSPGYMITDEQFF
>many|TRBV4-3|NA|TRBJ2-6
TGCGCCAGCAGCCAGAGCCCAGACAGGAGCTCTGGGGCCAACGTCCTGACTTTC
CASSQSPDRSSGANVLTF
>NA|TRBV20-1|NA|TRBJ2-7
TGCAGTGCTAGACCCCGGACAGAGTACGAGCAGTACTTC
CSARPRTEYEQYF
>NA|TRBV5-4|NA|TRBJ2-1
TGTGCCAGCAGCGGTCCGTTCGATGAGCAGTTCTTC
CASSGPFDEQFF
>few|TRBV12-3/TRBV12-4|NA|TRBJ1-5
TGTGCCAGCAGTTTTTCACAGGTATCGAATCAGCCCCAGCATTTT
CASSFSQVSNQPQHF
>many|TRBV4-1|NA|TRBJ2-6
TGCGCCAGCAGCCACCGGGACATCCCCTCTGGGGCCAACGTCCTGACTTTC
CASSHRDIPSGANVLTF
>NA|TRBV6-2/TRBV6-3|TRBD2|TRBJ2-1
TGTGCCAGCAGTTTCCTAGCGGGAGGGTTCGGGGAGCAGTTCTTC
CASSFLAGGFGEQFF
>many|TRBV7-9|NA|TRBJ2-5
TGTGCCAGCAGCTTTGACAGTGGGCGGGAGACCCAGTACTTC
CASSFDSGRETQYF
>many|TRBV20-1|NA|TRBJ2-4
TGCAGCGCAAGCCCGAATCCAACAAACATTCAGTACTTC
CSASPNPTNIQYF
>many|TRBV20-1|NA|TRBJ2-1
TGCAGTGCTAGAGATGACCCTAGCGATCTCGGGGTTGAGCAGTTCTTC
CSARDDPSDLGVEQFF
>many|TRBV5-1|NA|TRBJ1-1
TGCGCCAGCAGCTTGGCGACCCACGTTGAAGCTTTCTTT
CASSLATHVEAFF
>NA|TRBV7-9|NA|TRBJ1-2
TGTGCCAGCGGCTGGAACTATGGCTACACCTTC
CASGWNYGYTF
>many|TRBV10-3|NA|TRBJ1-6
TGTGCCATCAGTGAGTCTATGGATAATTCACCCCTCCACTTT
CAISESMDNSPLHF
>many|TRBV5-6|TRBD2|TRBJ2-1
TGTGCCAGCAGCTTAGCGGGAGGGTTTGAGCAGTTCTTC
CASSLAGGFEQFF